These 17 T cell receptor beta chains came from one sample sequenced in a study of T cells after yellow fever vaccination (dated by TCRdb to between 2018 and 2021). The library was produced with 5' RACE. Data came from an Illumina HiSeq 2500. TCRdb reprocessing: public reads trimmed at Q25 with fastp, clones called with MiXCR, in-frame beta chains kept. Entries are consolidated by CDR3 protein sequence, retaining the most common genes and DNA. The sample includes 55,000 to 70,000 distinct CDR3 sequences, with approximately 7% observed a single time. The ten largest account for under 45% of the sample. The treatment or condition label on this specimen signifies: live attenuated yellow fever vaccine strain. The starting material was CD8+ T cells sorted from PBMCs, obtained about 49 days after the first yellow fever vaccination. All receptors come from a man aged 18 to 29 who received the YFV17D yellow fever vaccine.

This clonotype has at least ten counts. This chain links TRBV7-2 with TRBJ2-1; D may be TRBD1 (5 bases). The CDR3 extends over 12 amino acids. CDR1 and CDR2 from the germline V gene are SGHTA and FQGNSA. Trimming cost V 7 bases and J 6 bases, with 10 bases left between them. The CDR3 reads CASNRPPNEQFF. The CDR3 bases are TGTGCCAGCAACAGGCCGCCCAATGAGCAGTTCTTC.

The table lists this clonotype with many counts. The rearrangement joins TRBV6-5 to TRBJ1-3, with D unclear. Germline V gives CDR1 MNHEY, CDR2 SVGAGI. This CDR3 spans 16 amino acids. V lost 2 bases, J lost 7 bases, and 18 bases lay in between. The CDR3: CASSYPHLGVRNTIYF. The CDR3 DNA is TGTGCCAGCAGTTACCCACACCTGGGAGTAAGGAACACCATATATTTT.

This clonotype appeared many times. J is TRBJ1-2 and V is TRBV7-9; TRBD1 is a possible D gene (5 bases). This CDR3 is built from 12 residues. Germline CDR1 is SEHNR and CDR2 is FQNEAQ (reference sequence). V was cut by 5 bases and J by 4 bases, with 8 bases left in between. The CDR3 protein is CASSKDTYGYTF. The CDR3 DNA reads as TGTGCCAGCAGCAAGGACACCTATGGCTACACCTTC.

This clonotype was counted ten times or more. The chain carries TRBV20-1 and TRBJ2-1, with 7 bases identical to TRBD2. Per the germline V gene, CDR1 is DFQATT and CDR2 is SNEGSKA (reference sequence). The junction had 13 bases not matched to a gene; V was cut back by 5 bases and J by 9 bases. This CDR3 is 14 amino acids long. The CDR3 spells CSAALGLVRGEQFF. In DNA, the CDR3 is TGCAGTGCTGCCCTTGGACTAGTTAGGGGTGAGCAGTTCTTC.

The chain recombines TRBV4-1 with TRBJ2-3; 7 bases are shared with TRBD2. This CDR3 is built from 15 residues. Germline-derived CDR1 and CDR2 are MGHRA and YSYEKL. J lost 7 bases, V lost 4 bases, and 11 bases had no gene match. The CDR3 bases are TGCGCCAGCAGCCCGCTAGCTGGGGGGGTGCATACGCAGTATTTT. Protein product: CASSPLAGGVHTQYF.

This clonotype occurred a few times. The chain is built from TRBV7-9 and TRBJ1-6; no reliable D call. V was pared by 1 base and J by 7 bases, with 8 bases between. Germline V gives CDR1 SEHNR, CDR2 FQNEAQ (reference sequence). This CDR3 is built from 14 residues. The CDR3 DNA is TGTGCCAGCAGCTTAGGCAGAATAAATTCACCCCTCCACTTT. It encodes CASSLGRINSPLHF.

The table lists this clonotype with many counts. CDR3 in amino acids: CSVEWTGAYNEQFF. The CDR3 nucleotides read TGCAGCGTTGAGTGGACAGGGGCCTACAATGAGCAGTTCTTC. V usage is TRBV29-1 and J usage is TRBJ2-1, with TRBD1 matching over 9 bases. The CDR3 runs 14 residues. The V segment lost 3 bases and the J segment 2 bases; nucleotides outside the gene matches: 2. Germline CDR1 reads SQVTM; CDR2 reads ANQGSEA.

By share, this clonotype counts as medium-sized (0.01 to 0.1%). The J gene is TRBJ2-2, the V gene TRBV6-4; a possible D gene is TRBD1 (5 bases). This CDR3 is built from 13 residues. Germline V gene data show CDR1 as MRHNA and CDR2 as SNTAGT. Deletions cut 2 bases from V and 4 bases from J, with 5 bases between. CDR3 sequence (DNA): TGTGCCAGCAGTGACAGGGGCACCGGGGAGCTGTTTTTT. It specifies CASSDRGTGELFF.

This clonotype appeared many times. V and J are TRBV20-1 and TRBJ2-7, with D maybe TRBD1 (5 bases). The CDR3 is made up of 13 amino acids. The ends were cut back, 3 bases at V and 2 bases at J, with 11 bases in the middle. The germline V gene encodes CDR1 DFQATT and CDR2 SNEGSKA (reference sequence). CDR3 nucleotide sequence: TGCAGTGCTAGGCCCCTGACAGCCTACGAGCAGTACTTC. Its protein is CSARPLTAYEQYF.

Concerning this clonotype itself: A read error may explain this, as a much larger clone is one base away. V gene TRBV27 combines with J gene TRBJ2-1; 8 positions agree with TRBD2. After removal of 6 bases from V and 5 bases from J, the junction contained 6 bases not matched to a gene. The CDR3 consists of 14 residues. Germline V gives CDR1 MNHEY, CDR2 SMNVEV (reference sequence). Here the CDR3 DNA reads TGTGCCAGCAGATCGGGGGGGGGTCACAATGAGCAGTTCTTC. Translating gives CASRSGGGHNEQFF.

This clonotype was seen a few times. The V and J genes are TRBV5-1 and TRBJ2-1; 8 bases match TRBD1. The CDR3 length is 12 residues. Germline V gene sequence: CDR1 SGHRS, CDR2 YFSETQ. J was trimmed by 7 bases and V by 5 bases; bases with no gene match: 2. CDR3 amino acids: CASRQGANEQFF. The CDR3 nucleotides are TGCGCCAGCAGGCAGGGGGCGAATGAGCAGTTCTTC.

The gene calls are TRBV30 and TRBJ2-1; D might be TRBD1 (5 bases). V was clipped by 4 bases and J by 0 bases, with 13 bases between them. The CDR3 sequence is 15 residues long. CDR1 and CDR2 from the germline V gene are GTSNPN and SVGIG (reference sequence). This CDR3 reads CAWTAGMSSYNEQFF. The CDR3 coding sequence is TGTGCCTGGACTGCAGGGATGAGCTCCTACAATGAGCAGTTCTTC.

This clonotype has at least ten counts. The CDR3 nucleotides read TGCAGCGGAGTAGGGTCTGGCACCGGGGAGCTGTTTTTT. As protein: CSGVGSGTGELFF. The chain joins TRBV29-1 to TRBJ2-2; D not certain. The V gene's germline CDR1 is SQVTM and CDR2 ANQGSEA. This CDR3 has 13 residues. Trimming pared 7 bases from V and 4 bases from J, leaving 13 bases between.

This clonotype came up many times. The chain uses TRBV6-2 or TRBV6-3 and TRBJ1-1, with D possibly being TRBD1 (6 bases). The CDR3 covers 15 residues. Germline V CDR1 and CDR2: MNHEY, SVGEGT. Trimming took 6 bases from V and 12 from J, leaving 26 bases between them. The CDR3, as DNA: TGTGCCAGCAGGCCCCCTCCGGGACACGGAGAGTTGCCTTTCTTT. The encoded protein is CASRPPPGHGELPFF.

There are many counts of this clonotype. This chain connects TRBV5-1 to TRBJ2-3; D is possibly TRBD2 (6 bases). V shed 4 bases and J shed 2 bases, with 14 bases lying between them. The CDR3 runs to 15 residues. From germline, CDR1 is SGHRS and CDR2 YFSETQ. CDR3 bases: TGCGCCAGCAGCCCGGGACTCCTTAACACAGATACGCAGTATTTT. It translates to CASSPGLLNTDTQYF. The whole variable domain, filled in from reference TRBV5-1 and TRBJ2-3, reads KAGVTQTPRYLIKTRGQQVTLSCSPISGHRSVSWYQQTPGQGLQFLFEYFSETQRNKGNFPGRFSGRQFSNSRSEMNVSTLELGDSALYLCASSPGLLNTDTQYFGPGTRLTVL.

A note on this clonotype: One base away lies a much larger clone, so this may be a sequencing read error. The rearrangement joins TRBV12-3 or TRBV12-4 to TRBJ2-1, with 9 bases matching TRBD2. CDR3 length: 13 residues. In nucleotides, the CDR3 is TGTGCCGGCAGTTCGGCGGGGGGGCGGGAGCAGTTCTTC. Its protein is CAGSSAGGREQFF.

This clonotype was detected a few times. This chain uses TRBV13 with TRBJ1-3, with D possibly matching TRBD1 (5 bases). The CDR3 extends over 16 amino acids. Germline loops: CDR1 PRHDT, CDR2 FYEKMQ (reference sequence). The ends were cut back, 6 bases at V and 0 bases at J, with 15 bases in the middle. CDR3 in DNA: TGTGCCAGCAGTCGAGGACAAGGGAGCTCTGGAAACACCATATATTTT. This sequence encodes CASSRGQGSSGNTIYF.